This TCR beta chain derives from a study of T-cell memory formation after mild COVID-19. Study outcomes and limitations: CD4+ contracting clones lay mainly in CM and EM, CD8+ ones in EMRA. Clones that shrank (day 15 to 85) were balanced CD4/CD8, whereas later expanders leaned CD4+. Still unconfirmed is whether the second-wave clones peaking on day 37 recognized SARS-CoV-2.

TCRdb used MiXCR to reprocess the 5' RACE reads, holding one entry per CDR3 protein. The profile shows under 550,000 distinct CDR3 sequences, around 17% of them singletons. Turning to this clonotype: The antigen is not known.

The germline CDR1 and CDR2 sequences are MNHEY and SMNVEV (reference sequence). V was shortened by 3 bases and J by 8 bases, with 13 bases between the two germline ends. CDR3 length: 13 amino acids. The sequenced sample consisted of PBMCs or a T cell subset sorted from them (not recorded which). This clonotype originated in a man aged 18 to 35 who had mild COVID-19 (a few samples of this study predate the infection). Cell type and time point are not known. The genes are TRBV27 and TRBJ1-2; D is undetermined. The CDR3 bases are TGTGCCAGCAGTTTGGTTCCCCAAGGGGGCTACACCTTC. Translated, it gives CASSLVPQGGYTF.